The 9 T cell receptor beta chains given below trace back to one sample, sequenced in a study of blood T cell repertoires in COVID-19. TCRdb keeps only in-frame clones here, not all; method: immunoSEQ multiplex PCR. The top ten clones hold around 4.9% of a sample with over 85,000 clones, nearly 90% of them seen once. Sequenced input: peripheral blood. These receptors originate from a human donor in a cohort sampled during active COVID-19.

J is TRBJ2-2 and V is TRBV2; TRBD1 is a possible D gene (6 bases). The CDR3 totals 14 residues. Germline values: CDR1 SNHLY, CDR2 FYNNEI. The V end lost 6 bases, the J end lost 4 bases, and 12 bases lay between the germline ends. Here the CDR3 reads CASSETGLTGELFF. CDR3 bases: TGTGCCAGCAGCGAAACAGGGCTCACCGGGGAGCTGTTTTTT.

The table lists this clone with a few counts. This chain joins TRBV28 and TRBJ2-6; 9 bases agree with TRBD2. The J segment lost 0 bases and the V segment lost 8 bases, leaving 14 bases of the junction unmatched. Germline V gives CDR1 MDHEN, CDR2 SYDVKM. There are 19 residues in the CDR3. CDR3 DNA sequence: TGTGCCAGCCGGAGTAGACTAGCGGATTCCAGCTCTGGGGCCAACGTCCTGACTTTC. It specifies CASRSRLADSSSGANVLTF.

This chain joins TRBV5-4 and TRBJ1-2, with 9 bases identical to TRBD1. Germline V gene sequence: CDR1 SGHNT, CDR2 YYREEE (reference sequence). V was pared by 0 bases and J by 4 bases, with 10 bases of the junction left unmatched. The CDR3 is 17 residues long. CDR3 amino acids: CASSLGGSGQGSYGYTF. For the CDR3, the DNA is TGTGCCAGCAGCTTGGGGGGATCGGGACAGGGATCCTATGGCTACACCTTC.

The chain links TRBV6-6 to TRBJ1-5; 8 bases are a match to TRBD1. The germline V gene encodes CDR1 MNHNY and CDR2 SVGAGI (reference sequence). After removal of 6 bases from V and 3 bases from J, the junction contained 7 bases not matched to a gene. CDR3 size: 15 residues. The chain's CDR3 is CASSLGQAHNQPQHF. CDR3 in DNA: TGTGCCAGCAGCCTGGGACAGGCACACAATCAGCCCCAGCATTTT.

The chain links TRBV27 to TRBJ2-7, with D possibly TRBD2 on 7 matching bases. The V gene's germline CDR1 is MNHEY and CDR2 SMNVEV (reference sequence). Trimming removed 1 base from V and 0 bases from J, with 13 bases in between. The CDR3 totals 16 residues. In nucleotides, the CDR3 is TGTGCCAGCAGTTTATGGGGGGGCATAAGCTCCTACGAGCAGTACTTC. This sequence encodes CASSLWGGISSYEQYF.

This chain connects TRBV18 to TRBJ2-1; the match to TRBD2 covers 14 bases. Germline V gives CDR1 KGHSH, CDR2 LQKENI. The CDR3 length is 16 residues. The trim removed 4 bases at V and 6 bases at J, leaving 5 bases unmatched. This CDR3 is CASSRSGLAGGNEQFF. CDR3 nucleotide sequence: TGTGCCAGCTCACGCTCTGGACTAGCGGGAGGCAATGAGCAGTTCTTC.

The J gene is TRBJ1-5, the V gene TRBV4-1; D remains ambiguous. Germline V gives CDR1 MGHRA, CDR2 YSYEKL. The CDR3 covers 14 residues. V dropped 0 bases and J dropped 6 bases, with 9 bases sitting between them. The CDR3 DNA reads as TGCGCCAGCAGCCAAGAGCGAATCGCTCAGCCCCAGCATTTT. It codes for CASSQERIAQPQHF.

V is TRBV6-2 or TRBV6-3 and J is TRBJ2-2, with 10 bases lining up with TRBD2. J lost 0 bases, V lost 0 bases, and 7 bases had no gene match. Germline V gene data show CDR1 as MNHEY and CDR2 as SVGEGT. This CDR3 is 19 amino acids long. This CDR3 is CASSYSFLAGVSNTGELFF. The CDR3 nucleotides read TGTGCCAGCAGTTACTCATTCCTAGCGGGAGTTTCGAACACCGGGGAGCTGTTTTTT.

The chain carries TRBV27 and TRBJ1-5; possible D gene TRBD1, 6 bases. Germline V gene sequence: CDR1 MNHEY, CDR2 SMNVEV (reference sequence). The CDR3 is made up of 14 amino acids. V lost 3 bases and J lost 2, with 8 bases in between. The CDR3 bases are TGTGCCAGCAGTTTCAGACAGGGCAATCAGCCCCAGCATTTT. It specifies CASSFRQGNQPQHF.